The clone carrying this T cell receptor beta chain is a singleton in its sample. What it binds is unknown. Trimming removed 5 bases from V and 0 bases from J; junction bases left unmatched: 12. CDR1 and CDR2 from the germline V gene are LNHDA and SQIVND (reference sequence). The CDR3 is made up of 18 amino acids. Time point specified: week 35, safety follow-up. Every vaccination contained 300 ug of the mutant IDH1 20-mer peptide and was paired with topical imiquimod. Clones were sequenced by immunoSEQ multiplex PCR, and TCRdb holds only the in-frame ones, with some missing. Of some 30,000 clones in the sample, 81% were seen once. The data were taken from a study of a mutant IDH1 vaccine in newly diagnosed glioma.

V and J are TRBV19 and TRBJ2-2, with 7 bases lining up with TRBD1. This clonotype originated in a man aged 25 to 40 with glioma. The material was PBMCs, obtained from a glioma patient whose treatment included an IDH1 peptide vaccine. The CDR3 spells CASSARRDSRPNTGELFF. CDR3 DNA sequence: TGTGCCAGTAGTGCGCGCCGGGACAGTAGGCCGAACACCGGGGAGCTGTTTTTT.